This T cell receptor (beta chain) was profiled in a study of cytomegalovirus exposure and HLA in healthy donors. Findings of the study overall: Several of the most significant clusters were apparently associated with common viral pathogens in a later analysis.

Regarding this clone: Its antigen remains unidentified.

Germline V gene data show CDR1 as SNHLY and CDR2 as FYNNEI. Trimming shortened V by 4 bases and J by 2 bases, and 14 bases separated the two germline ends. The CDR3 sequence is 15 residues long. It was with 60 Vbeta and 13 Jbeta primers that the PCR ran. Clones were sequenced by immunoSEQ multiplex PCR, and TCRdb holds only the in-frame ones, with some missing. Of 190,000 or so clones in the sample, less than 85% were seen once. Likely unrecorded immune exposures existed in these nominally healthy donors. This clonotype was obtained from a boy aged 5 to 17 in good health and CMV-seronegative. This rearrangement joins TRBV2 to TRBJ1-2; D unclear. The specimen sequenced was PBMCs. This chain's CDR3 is CASSALRSLNYGYTF. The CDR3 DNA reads TGTGCCAGCAGTGCCCTCCGTTCCTTAAACTATGGCTACACCTTC.